This T cell receptor (beta chain) was sequenced for a study of human T cells and chemical hapten exposure. Library construction involved attaching unique molecular identifiers to individual cDNA molecules, which allowed quantitative, reproducible TCR counting. MiXCR was run by TCRdb on the RACE reads, yielding one entry per CDR3 protein. The repertoire includes some 330,000 distinct CDR3 sequences, 5% to 6.5% of them detected once, and about 8.7% sits in the top ten. Trimming pared 0 bases from V and 2 bases from J, leaving 10 bases between. The CDR3 contains 14 residues. Germline CDR1 reads DFQATT; CDR2 reads SNEGSKA (reference sequence). Time point reported: pre-sensitization, week 0. Treatment: therapeutic diphenylcyclopropenone sensitization with weekly scalp DPC.

The chain uses TRBV20-1 and TRBJ1-2; no clear D. The clonotype comes from a woman under 30 with alopecia areata. Some clones in this sample may be carry-over from other donors' samples. Here the sequenced sample was whole blood, taken in connection with sensitization to the hapten diphenylcyclopropenone (DPC). The CDR3 DNA reads as TGCAGTGCTAGAGATCCGGAAGGGAACTATGGCTACACCTTC. Its translation: CSARDPEGNYGYTF.